This T cell receptor beta chain was recorded in a study of blood T cells in healthy people across ages. General study results and limits: The fall in TCR beta diversity per million T cells was roughly linear with age. The long-lived group displayed more naive CD4+ cells, plus higher diversity, than the aged donors did.

With a J-beta primer mix and a sample-barcoded 5' primer, a second PCR ran roughly 7 to 11 cycles. The study obtained at least 2.5 million CDR3-containing paired-end reads from every sample. One entry per CDR3 protein, called by TCRdb with MiXCR from the 5' RACE reads. Among over a million distinct CDR3 sequences listed, roughly 59% were seen once. Donors were healthy Caucasian individuals from Russia aged roughly 6 to 90. This clonotype was seen a handful of times. What it binds is unknown. Germline V CDR1 and CDR2: DFQATT, SNEGSKA (reference sequence). The CDR3 totals 12 residues. This TCR derives from a man aged 18 to 29 in good health. This chain joins TRBV20-1 and TRBJ2-5; D perhaps matches TRBD2 (6 bases). The source material was blood. The DNA for the CDR3 is TGCAGCGCCGGGGGATACCAAGAGACCCAGTACTTC. Its protein product is CSAGGYQETQYF.